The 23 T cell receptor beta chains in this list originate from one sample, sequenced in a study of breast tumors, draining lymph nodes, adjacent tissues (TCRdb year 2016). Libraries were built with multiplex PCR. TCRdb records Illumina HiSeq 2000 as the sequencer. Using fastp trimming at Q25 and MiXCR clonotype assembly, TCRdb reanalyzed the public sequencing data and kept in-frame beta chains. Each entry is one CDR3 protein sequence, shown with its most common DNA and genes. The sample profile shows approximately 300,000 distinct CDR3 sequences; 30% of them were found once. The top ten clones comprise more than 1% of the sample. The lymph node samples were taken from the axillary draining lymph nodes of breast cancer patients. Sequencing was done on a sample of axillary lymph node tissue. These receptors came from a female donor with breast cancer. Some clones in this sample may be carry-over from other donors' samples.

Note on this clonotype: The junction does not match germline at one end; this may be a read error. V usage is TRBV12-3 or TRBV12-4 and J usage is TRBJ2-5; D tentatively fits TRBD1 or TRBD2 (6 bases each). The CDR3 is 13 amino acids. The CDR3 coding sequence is TGTGCCGGCAGTTCCGGGGGCGAAGAGACCCAGTACTTC. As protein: CAGSSGGEETQYF.

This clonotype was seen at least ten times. The CDR3 loop reads CASSAGGYTDTQYF. The CDR3 coding sequence is TGTGCCAGCAGCGCCGGAGGGTACACAGATACGCAGTATTTT. This chain uses TRBV7-2 with TRBJ2-3; TRBD2 might be the D (6 bases). V was pared by 5 bases and J by 2 bases, with 11 bases between. The CDR3 loop spans 14 amino acids. CDR1 is SGHTA, CDR2 FQGNSA, per germline.

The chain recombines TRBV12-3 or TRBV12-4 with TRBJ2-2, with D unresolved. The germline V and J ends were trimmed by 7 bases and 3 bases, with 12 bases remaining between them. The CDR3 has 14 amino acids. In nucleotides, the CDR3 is TGTGCCAGCACGCTAGTCCGTTACACCGGGGAGCTGTTTTTT. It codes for CASTLVRYTGELFF.

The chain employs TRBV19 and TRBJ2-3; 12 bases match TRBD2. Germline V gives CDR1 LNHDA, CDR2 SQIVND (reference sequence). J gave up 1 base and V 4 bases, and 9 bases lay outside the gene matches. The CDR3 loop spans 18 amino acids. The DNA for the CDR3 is TGTGCCAGTAGTACCCGACTAGCGGGAGTGGGGGGCACAGATACGCAGTATTTT. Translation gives CASSTRLAGVGGTDTQYF.

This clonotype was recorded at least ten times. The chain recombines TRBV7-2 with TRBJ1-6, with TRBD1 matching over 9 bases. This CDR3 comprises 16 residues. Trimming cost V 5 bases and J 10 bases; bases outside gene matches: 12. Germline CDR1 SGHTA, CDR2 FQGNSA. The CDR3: CASSPTGTGFGSPLHF. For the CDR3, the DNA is TGTGCCAGCAGCCCCACCGGGACAGGGTTTGGCTCACCCCTCCACTTT. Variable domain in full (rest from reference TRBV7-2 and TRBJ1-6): GAGVSQSPSNKVTEKGKDVELRCDPISGHTALYWYRQSLGQGLEFLIYFQGNSAPDKSGLPSDRFSAERTGGSVSTLTIQRTQQEDSAVYLCASSPTGTGFGSPLHFGNGTRLTVT.

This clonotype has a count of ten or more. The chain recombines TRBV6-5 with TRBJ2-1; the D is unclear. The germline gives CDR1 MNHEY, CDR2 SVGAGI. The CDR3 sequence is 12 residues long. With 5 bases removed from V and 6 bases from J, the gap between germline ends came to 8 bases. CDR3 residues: CASSDQINEQFF. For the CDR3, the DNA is TGTGCCAGCAGTGACCAGATCAATGAGCAGTTCTTC.

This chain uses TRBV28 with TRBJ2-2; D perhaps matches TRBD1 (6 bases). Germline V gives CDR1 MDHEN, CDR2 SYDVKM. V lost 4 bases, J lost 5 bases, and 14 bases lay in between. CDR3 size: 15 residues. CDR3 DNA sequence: TGTGCCAGCAGTTCCAACAGGGTACAGACCGGGGAGCTGTTTTTT. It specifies CASSSNRVQTGELFF. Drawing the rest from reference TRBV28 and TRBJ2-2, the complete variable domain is DVKVTQSSRYLVKRTGEKVFLECVQDMDHENMFWYRQDPGLGLRLIYFSYDVKMKEKGDIPEGYSVSREKKERFSLILESASTNQTSMYLCASSSNRVQTGELFFGEGSRLTVL.

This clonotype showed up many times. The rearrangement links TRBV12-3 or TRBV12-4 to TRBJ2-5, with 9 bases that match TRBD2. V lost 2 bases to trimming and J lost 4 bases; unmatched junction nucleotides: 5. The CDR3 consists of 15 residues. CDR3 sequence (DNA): TGTGCCAGCAGTTTAAGGGCTAGCGGGACAGAGACCCAGTACTTC. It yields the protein CASSLRASGTETQYF.

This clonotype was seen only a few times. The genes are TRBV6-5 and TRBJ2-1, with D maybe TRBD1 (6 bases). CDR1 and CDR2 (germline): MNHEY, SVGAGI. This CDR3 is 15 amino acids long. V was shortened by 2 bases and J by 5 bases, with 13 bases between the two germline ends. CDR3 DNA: TGTGCCAGCAGTTACACAAAGGACAGCAACAATGAGCAGTTCTTC. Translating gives CASSYTKDSNNEQFF.

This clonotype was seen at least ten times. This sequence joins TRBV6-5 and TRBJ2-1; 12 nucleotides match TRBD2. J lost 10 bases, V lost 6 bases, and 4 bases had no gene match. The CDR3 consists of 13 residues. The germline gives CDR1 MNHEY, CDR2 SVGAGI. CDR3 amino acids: CASRPTSGREQFF. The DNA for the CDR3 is TGTGCCAGCAGGCCCACTAGCGGGAGGGAGCAGTTCTTC.

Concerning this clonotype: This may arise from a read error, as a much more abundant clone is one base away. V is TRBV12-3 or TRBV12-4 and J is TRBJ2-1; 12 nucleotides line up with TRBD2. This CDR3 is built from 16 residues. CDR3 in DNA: TGTGCCAGCACCGACACCCGGACTAGCGGGAAGAATGAGCAGCTCTTC. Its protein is CASTDTRTSGKNEQLF.

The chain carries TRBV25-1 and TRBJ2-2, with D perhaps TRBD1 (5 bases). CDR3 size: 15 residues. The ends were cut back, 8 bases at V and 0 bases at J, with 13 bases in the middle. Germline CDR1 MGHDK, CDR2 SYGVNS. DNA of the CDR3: TGTGCCAGCTTAGGGGCAGGGTCGAACACCGGGGAGCTGTTTTTT. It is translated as CASLGAGSNTGELFF. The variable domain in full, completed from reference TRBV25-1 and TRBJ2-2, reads EADIYQTPRYLVIGTGKKITLECSQTMGHDKMYWYQQDPGMELHLIHYSYGVNSTEKGDLSSESTVSRIRTEHFPLTLESARPSHTSQYLCASLGAGSNTGELFFGEGSRLTVL.

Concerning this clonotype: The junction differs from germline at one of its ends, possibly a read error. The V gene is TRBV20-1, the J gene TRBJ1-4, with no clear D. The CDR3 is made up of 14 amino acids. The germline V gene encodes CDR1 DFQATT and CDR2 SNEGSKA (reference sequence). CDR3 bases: TGCAGTGCTACCTCTCCGGGCTACGAGGAAAGACTGTTTTTT. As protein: CSATSPGYEERLFF.

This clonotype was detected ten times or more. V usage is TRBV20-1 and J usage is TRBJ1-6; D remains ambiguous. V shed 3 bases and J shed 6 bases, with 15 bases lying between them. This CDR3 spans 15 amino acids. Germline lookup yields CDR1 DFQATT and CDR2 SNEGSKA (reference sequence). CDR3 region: CSASRAERPNSPLHF. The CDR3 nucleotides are TGCAGTGCTAGCCGCGCAGAACGGCCTAATTCACCCCTCCACTTT.

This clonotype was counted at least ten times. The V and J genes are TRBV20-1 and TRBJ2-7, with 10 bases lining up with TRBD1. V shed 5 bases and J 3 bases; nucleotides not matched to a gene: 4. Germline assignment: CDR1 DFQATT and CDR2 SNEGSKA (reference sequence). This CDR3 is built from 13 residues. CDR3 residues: CSAGGTGDYEQYF. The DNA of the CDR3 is TGCAGTGCTGGGGGGACAGGGGACTACGAGCAGTACTTC.

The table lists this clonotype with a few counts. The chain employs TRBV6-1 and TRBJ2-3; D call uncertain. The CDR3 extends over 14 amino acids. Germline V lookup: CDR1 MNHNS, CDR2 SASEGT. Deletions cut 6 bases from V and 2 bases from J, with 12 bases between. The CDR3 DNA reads TGTGCCAGCAGGTTGTCATCCTTCACAGATACGCAGTATTTT. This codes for CASRLSSFTDTQYF.

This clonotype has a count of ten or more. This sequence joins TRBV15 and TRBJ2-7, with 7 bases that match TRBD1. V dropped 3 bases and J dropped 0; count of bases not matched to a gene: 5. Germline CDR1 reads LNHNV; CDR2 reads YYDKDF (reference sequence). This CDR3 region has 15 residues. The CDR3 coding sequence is TGTGCCACCAGCAGGAGGACAGGCGGCTCCTACGAGCAGTACTTC. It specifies CATSRRTGGSYEQYF.

CDR3 in amino acids: CAWSALAGGWRQSEQFF. DNA of the CDR3: TGTGCCTGGAGTGCATTGGCGGGAGGATGGCGACAAAGTGAGCAGTTCTTC. The V gene is TRBV30, the J gene TRBJ2-1, with 8 bases lining up with TRBD2. Germline values: CDR1 GTSNPN, CDR2 SVGIG (reference sequence). The CDR3 sequence is 17 residues long. V dropped 1 base and J dropped 9; count of bases not matched to a gene: 17.

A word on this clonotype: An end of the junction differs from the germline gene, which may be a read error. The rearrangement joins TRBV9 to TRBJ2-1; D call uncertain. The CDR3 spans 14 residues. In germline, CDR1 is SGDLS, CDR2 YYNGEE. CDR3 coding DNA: TGTGCCAGCAGCGTAAGTATCGTTGGCAATGAGCAGCTCTTC. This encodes CASSVSIVGNEQLF. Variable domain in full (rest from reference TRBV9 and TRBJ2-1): DSGVTQTPKHLITATGQRVTLRCSPRSGDLSVYWYQQSLDQGLQFLIQYYNGEERAKGNILERFSAQQFPDLHSELNLSSLELGDSALYFCASSVSIVGNEQLFGPGTRLTVL.

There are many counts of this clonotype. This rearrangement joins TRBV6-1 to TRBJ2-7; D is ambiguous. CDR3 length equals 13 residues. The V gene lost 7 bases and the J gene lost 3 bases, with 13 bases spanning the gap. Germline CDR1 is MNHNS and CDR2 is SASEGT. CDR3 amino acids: CASTEDQDYEQYF. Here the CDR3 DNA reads TGTGCCAGCACCGAGGACCAGGACTACGAGCAGTACTTC.

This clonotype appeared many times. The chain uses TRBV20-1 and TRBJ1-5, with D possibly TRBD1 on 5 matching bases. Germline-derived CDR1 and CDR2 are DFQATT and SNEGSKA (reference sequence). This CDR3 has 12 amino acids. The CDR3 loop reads CSGQGRNQPQHF. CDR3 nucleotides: TGCAGCGGACAAGGCCGGAATCAGCCCCAGCATTTT.

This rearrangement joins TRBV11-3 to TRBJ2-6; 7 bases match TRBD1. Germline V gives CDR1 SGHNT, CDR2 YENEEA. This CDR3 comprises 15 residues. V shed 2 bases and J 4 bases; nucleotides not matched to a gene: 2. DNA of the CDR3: TGTGCCAGCAGCTTATTACAGGGGGGGGCCAACGTCCTGACTTTC. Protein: CASSLLQGGANVLTF.

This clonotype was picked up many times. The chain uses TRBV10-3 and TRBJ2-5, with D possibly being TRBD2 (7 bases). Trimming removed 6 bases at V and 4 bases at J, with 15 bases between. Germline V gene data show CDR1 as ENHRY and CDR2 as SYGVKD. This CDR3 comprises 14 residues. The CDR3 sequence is CAIRGGQGRETQYF. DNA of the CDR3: TGTGCCATCAGGGGGGGGCAGGGACGAGAGACCCAGTACTTC.